Listed below are T cell receptor beta chains from one sample, sequenced in a study of control samples from healthy donors and cancer patients. Sequencing used immunoSEQ multiplex PCR; TCRdb keeps in-frame clones, though not all of them. Its listing shows 150,000 to 200,000 clones. The sequencing sample was made of blood. Source of these receptors: a woman aged 25 to 39 in good health. The CDR3 runs from the conserved cysteine through the conserved F or W. Fields, in order: J gene, V gene, D gene, CDR3 DNA, CDR3 protein. A D gene is named only where the DNA matches it firmly.

J: TRBJ1-6; V: TRBV7-8; D: NA; DNA: TGTGCCAGCAGCCGTGGGACAAGCTATAATTCACCCCTCCACTTT; CDR3: CASSRGTSYNSPLHF
J: TRBJ2-7; V: TRBV6-4; D: NA; DNA: TGTGCCAGCAGTGAGGAACTCCACTCCTACGAGCAGTACTTC; CDR3: CASSEELHSYEQYF
J: TRBJ2-1; V: TRBV10-1; D: NA; DNA: TGCGCCAGCAGTGGGCTTTTGGTGGGTGAGCAGTTCTTC; CDR3: CASSGLLVGEQFF
J: TRBJ1-6; V: TRBV28; D: NA; DNA: TGTGCCAGCCTAACGGTCGAGATTAATAATTCACCCCTCCACTTT; CDR3: CASLTVEINNSPLHF
J: TRBJ2-7; V: TRBV7-2; D: NA; DNA: TGTGCCAGCAGCTTGGGGACGGACCCCTCCTACGAGCAGTACTTC; CDR3: CASSLGTDPSYEQYF
J: TRBJ1-1; V: TRBV5-6; D: NA; DNA: TGTGCCAGCAGCCCCTGGGGCTTGAACACTGAAGCTTTCTTT; CDR3: CASSPWGLNTEAFF
J: TRBJ1-1; V: TRBV15; D: NA; DNA: TGTGCCACCAGCAGAGAGAAAACGGTATTCGGCAGCGTGAACACTGAAGCTTTCTTT; CDR3: CATSREKTVFGSVNTEAFF
J: TRBJ1-1; V: TRBV10-2; D: NA; DNA: TGCGCCAGCAGTGAGGTTTTTCGGACACAGAACACTGAAGCTTTCTTT; CDR3: CASSEVFRTQNTEAFF
J: TRBJ1-1; V: TRBV7-3; D: NA; DNA: TGTGCCAGCAGCTTAACGGGTCGGACGAACACTGAAGCTTTCTTT; CDR3: CASSLTGRTNTEAFF
J: TRBJ2-7; V: TRBV27; D: NA; DNA: TGTGCCAGTACCAGCGGAGGCTACGAGCAGTACTTC; CDR3: CASTSGGYEQYF
J: TRBJ1-2; V: TRBV24-1; D: TRBD1; DNA: TGTGCCACCAGTGAGTGGTCAGGGGGCGGGTATGGCTACACCTTC; CDR3: CATSEWSGGGYGYTF
J: TRBJ2-3; V: TRBV4-3; D: TRBD2; DNA: TGCGCCAGCAGCCCCCAACCGACTAGCGGGGGGGCCGTGTACACAGATACGCAGTATTTT; CDR3: CASSPQPTSGGAVYTDTQYF
J: TRBJ1-1; V: TRBV6-5; D: NA; DNA: TGTGCCAGCAGATACGACCTGAATCCGAACACTGAAGCTTTCTTT; CDR3: CASRYDLNPNTEAFF
J: TRBJ1-4; V: TRBV15; D: NA; DNA: TGTGCCACCAGCAGAGATCTCTGGGGGCGGAATGAAAAACTGTTTTTT; CDR3: CATSRDLWGRNEKLFF
J: TRBJ2-3; V: TRBV5-1; D: NA; DNA: TGCGCCAGCAGGGGAGAGCCCCCGGGGAACACAGATACGCAGTATTTT; CDR3: CASRGEPPGNTDTQYF
J: TRBJ1-1; V: TRBV10-2; D: NA; DNA: TGCGCCAGCAGTTCAGCCTACACTGAAGCTTTCTTT; CDR3: CASSSAYTEAFF
J: TRBJ2-7; V: TRBV6-5; D: NA; DNA: TGTGCCAGCAGTCGGACTCAGATCGGCTCCTACGAGCAGTACTTC; CDR3: CASSRTQIGSYEQYF
J: TRBJ2-3; V: TRBV28; D: TRBD2; DNA: TGTGCCAGCAGTTACCCCGAACTAGCGGGGGTCACAGATACGCAGTATTTT; CDR3: CASSYPELAGVTDTQYF
J: TRBJ2-1; V: TRBV5-8; D: TRBD2; DNA: TGTGCCAGCAGACCTCCTAGCGGGGGGAACAATGAGCAGTTCTTC; CDR3: CASRPPSGGNNEQFF
J: TRBJ1-6; V: TRBV9; D: TRBD1; DNA: TGTGCCAGCACCCCAGGGGGACCCTATAATTCACCCCTCCACTTT; CDR3: CASTPGGPYNSPLHF
J: TRBJ1-4; V: TRBV7-6; D: NA; DNA: TGTGCCAGCAGCTTAAGGACAGCCAATAATGAAAAACTGTTTTTT; CDR3: CASSLRTANNEKLFF
J: TRBJ2-7; V: TRBV4-1; D: NA; DNA: TGCGCCAGCAGCCAAGATCGCTACTACGAGCAGTACTTC; CDR3: CASSQDRYYEQYF
J: TRBJ1-1; V: TRBV6-5; D: NA; DNA: TGTGCCAGCAGACCCGTATCAGGGGTATCTTTCTTT; CDR3: CASRPVSGVSFF
J: TRBJ2-5; V: TRBV19; D: TRBD1; DNA: TGTGCCAGTAGTGCGGACAGGACTGGGAAGACCCAGTACTTC; CDR3: CASSADRTGKTQYF
J: TRBJ1-2; V: TRBV27; D: NA; DNA: TGTGCCAGCAGTCCCCTCCAGGCTAACTATGGCTACACCTTC; CDR3: CASSPLQANYGYTF
J: TRBJ2-1; V: TRBV7-2; D: TRBD2; DNA: TGTGCCAGCAGCTTAAGACCGACTAGCGGGAGCCACAATGAGCAGTTCTTC; CDR3: CASSLRPTSGSHNEQFF